Following are 23 T cell receptor beta chains from one sample sequenced in a study of blood T cell repertoires in COVID-19. This table comes from immunoSEQ multiplex PCR, and its TCRdb copy is limited to in-frame clones, with some not included. This sample has approximately 220,000 clones; roughly four fifths occur once, and the top ten carry 4.7%. Sequencing was done on a sample of peripheral blood. The receptors come from a woman in her seventies with acute or convalescent COVID-19.

The genes are TRBV18 and TRBJ1-1; 7 nucleotides match TRBD1. CDR3 length: 13 amino acids. Trimming at V came to 3 bases and at J to 3 bases, leaving 1 base not matched to a gene. CDR1 and CDR2 from the germline V gene are KGHSH and LQKENI. In DNA form, the CDR3 reads TGTGCCAGCTCACCGGGGACAGACACTGAAGCTTTCTTT. This sequence encodes CASSPGTDTEAFF.

The rearrangement links TRBV29-1 to TRBJ2-3; maybe TRBD2 (5 bases). CDR3 length: 11 residues. V was cut by 3 bases and J by 7 bases, with 8 bases left in between. The germline V gene has CDR1 SQVTM and CDR2 ANQGSEA. CDR3 sequence reads: CSVDPGNTQYF. For the CDR3, the DNA is TGCAGCGTTGATCCCGGGAATACGCAGTATTTT.

A remark on this clone: Other DNA sequences in the same sample also yield this CDR3. The chain recombines TRBV7-9 with TRBJ1-1, with a possible D match to TRBD1 (6 bases). V lost 1 base to trimming and J lost 5 bases, with 8 bases between them. Germline assignment: CDR1 SEHNR and CDR2 FQNEAQ (reference sequence). This CDR3 region has 13 residues. CDR3 sequence: CASSLGGGTEAFF. CDR3 bases: TGTGCCAGCAGCTTAGGAGGGGGAACTGAAGCTTTCTTT. Looking up the rest from reference TRBV7-9 and TRBJ1-1 gives the full variable domain: DTGVSQNPRHKITKRGQNVTFRCDPISEHNRLYWYRQTLGQGPEFLTYFQNEAQLEKSRLLSDRFSAERPKGSFSTLEIQRTEQGDSAMYLCASSLGGGTEAFFGQGTRLTVV.

The V call is TRBV7-9, the J call TRBJ1-2, with D maybe TRBD1 (6 bases). This CDR3 region has 16 residues. CDR1 is SEHNR, CDR2 FQNEAQ, per germline (reference sequence). The V end lost 3 bases, the J end lost 2 bases, and 16 bases lay between the germline ends. The CDR3 nucleotides are TGTGCCAGCAGCTTGGCCGGACAGCGACCGAACTATGGCTACACCTTC. Encoded protein: CASSLAGQRPNYGYTF.

As DNA, the CDR3 is TGTGCCAGCAGTTACGGGTTTGGGGGGGCGTTGAACACTGAAGCTTTCTTT. It specifies CASSYGFGGALNTEAFF. The rearrangement joins TRBV6-2 or TRBV6-3 to TRBJ1-1, with TRBD1 as a possible D gene (6 bases). The CDR3 contains 17 residues. CDR1 is MNHEY, CDR2 SVGEGT, per germline. Trimming removed 2 bases at V and 0 bases at J, with 16 bases between.

V gene TRBV20-1 combines with J gene TRBJ1-5; D call uncertain. Trimming pared 3 bases from V and 0 bases from J, leaving 9 bases between. Germline lookup yields CDR1 DFQATT and CDR2 SNEGSKA (reference sequence). This CDR3 comprises 14 residues. The CDR3 bases are TGCAGTGCTAGTGGAGGTAATAGCAATCAGCCCCAGCATTTT. It encodes CSASGGNSNQPQHF.

This chain uses TRBV5-1 with TRBJ2-7; maybe TRBD1 (6 bases). Trimming cost V 2 bases and J 3 bases, with 15 bases left between them. This CDR3 spans 15 amino acids. Germline V CDR1 and CDR2: SGHRS, YFSETQ. The CDR3 nucleotides read TGCGCCAGCAGCTTTGGCAGGGGTATAGGCTACGAGCAGTACTTC. This translates into CASSFGRGIGYEQYF.

This chain joins TRBV6-5 and TRBJ1-2, with D perhaps matching TRBD1 (6 bases). The length of the CDR3 is 13 residues. CDR1 and CDR2 from the germline V gene are MNHEY and SVGAGI. V gave up 6 bases and J gave up 8 bases, with 16 bases separating them. The CDR3 loop is CASSQQGFRGYTF. The DNA for the CDR3 is TGTGCCAGCAGCCAACAGGGTTTCAGGGGCTACACCTTC.

The chain carries TRBV5-6 and TRBJ1-2; 9 bases map to TRBD1. The ends lost 2 bases at V and 7 bases at J; junction bases unmatched: 6. This CDR3 region has 14 residues. The germline gives CDR1 SGHDT, CDR2 YYEEEE. The CDR3: CASSFLTGGPGYTF. The CDR3 DNA is TGTGCCAGCAGCTTCCTCACAGGGGGCCCTGGCTACACCTTC.

The CDR3 DNA reads TGCGCCAGCAGCTTAACTAGCGGGGGGCTCCAAGAGACCCAGTACTTC. As protein: CASSLTSGGLQETQYF. The rearrangement uses TRBV5-1 and TRBJ2-5; 12 nucleotides match TRBD2. Germline CDR1 is SGHRS and CDR2 is YFSETQ. The CDR3 is 16 residues long. Losses at the gene ends were 2 bases for V and 1 base for J; bases not matched to a gene: 3.

The chain has TRBV20-1 and TRBJ2-7; 11 positions agree with TRBD2. CDR1 and CDR2 (germline): DFQATT, SNEGSKA (reference sequence). The length of the CDR3 is 20 residues. The ends lost 3 bases at V and 3 bases at J; junction bases unmatched: 22. The CDR3 DNA sequence: TGCAGTGCTAGTGGGCTTTCTAGCGGGGGGAAGTCTCGGGTGCTCTACGAGCAGTACTTC. This gives the protein CSASGLSSGGKSRVLYEQYF.

The chain joins TRBV4-1 to TRBJ2-7; D is unclear. The CDR3 covers 13 residues. Germline V gene data show CDR1 as MGHRA and CDR2 as YSYEKL. V lost 0 bases to trimming and J lost 6 bases, with 9 bases between them. The CDR3 DNA follows: TGCGCCAGCAGCCAAGAGGAGAGAGGCGAGCAGTACTTC. Translation: CASSQEERGEQYF.

The chain combines TRBV30 with TRBJ1-5, with 9 bases fitting TRBD1. This CDR3 is built from 13 residues. Germline CDR1 reads GTSNPN; CDR2 reads SVGIG (reference sequence). Germline trimming cut 0 bases from V and 7 bases from J; bases unmatched to any gene: 1. The CDR3 DNA reads as TGTGCCTGGAGTGTGGGGACAGGGCAGCCCCAGCATTTT. Protein product: CAWSVGTGQPQHF. Filled out from reference TRBV30 and TRBJ1-5, the complete variable domain reads SQTIHQWPATLVQPVGSPLSLECTVEGTSNPNLYWYRQAAGRGLQLLFYSVGIGQISSEVPQNLSASRPQDRQFILSSKKLLLSDSGFYLCAWSVGTGQPQHFGDGTRLSIL.

The chain joins TRBV13 to TRBJ2-5; TRBD2 agrees at 12 bases. The length of the CDR3 is 15 residues. The germline gives CDR1 PRHDT, CDR2 FYEKMQ (reference sequence). Trimming at V came to 5 bases and at J to 4 bases, leaving 5 bases not matched to a gene. Written as DNA, the CDR3 is TGTGCCAGCAGCCTTCTAGCGGGGGGGCGAGAGACCCAGTACTTC. It translates to CASSLLAGGRETQYF.

The chain combines TRBV21-1 with TRBJ1-1; the table assigns TRBD1, which was not confirmed against the DNA. TRBV21-1 is shown as a pseudogene. The CDR3 loop spans 18 amino acids. CDR3 DNA: TGTGCCAGCAGCAAAGCCTCCGGCAGGGGCCTTGGGAACACTGAAGCTTTCTTT. It specifies CASSKASGRGLGNTEAFF.

V gene TRBV2 combines with J gene TRBJ2-3; D ambiguous. V was shortened by 7 bases and J by 3 bases, with 14 bases between the two germline ends. This CDR3 has 14 amino acids. CDR1 and CDR2 from the germline V gene are SNHLY and FYNNEI. This chain's CDR3 is CASKYPIATDTQYF. CDR3 DNA: TGTGCCAGCAAATACCCTATCGCGACAGATACGCAGTATTTT.

The chain joins TRBV28 to TRBJ1-3; maybe TRBD1 (6 bases). The CDR3 spans 16 residues. V lost 7 bases and J lost 0, with 16 bases in between. Germline V gene lookup returns CDR1 MDHEN and CDR2 SYDVKM. The CDR3: CASNGGGVTSGNTIYF. The DNA of the CDR3 is TGTGCCAGCAACGGAGGGGGGGTTACCTCTGGAAACACCATATATTTT.

For the CDR3, the DNA is TGTGCCAGCAGTCTGGGAGGGGCAGAGACCCAGTACTTC. Protein sequence: CASSLGGAETQYF. V gene TRBV11-2 combines with J gene TRBJ2-5, with 7 bases lining up with TRBD2. The CDR3 is 13 residues long. The germline V gene encodes CDR1 SGHAT and CDR2 FQNNGV. The junction had 5 bases not matched to a gene; V was cut back by 6 bases and J by 4 bases.

This chain links TRBV28 with TRBJ2-3; 8 bases match TRBD2. The CDR3 is 15 residues long. V dropped 4 bases and J dropped 3; count of bases not matched to a gene: 6. Germline CDR1 is MDHEN and CDR2 is SYDVKM. CDR3: CASSSNSGVTDTQYF. CDR3 coding DNA: TGTGCCAGCAGTTCAAATAGCGGGGTGACAGATACGCAGTATTTT. Full variable domain (missing parts from reference TRBV28 and TRBJ2-3): DVKVTQSSRYLVKRTGEKVFLECVQDMDHENMFWYRQDPGLGLRLIYFSYDVKMKEKGDIPEGYSVSREKKERFSLILESASTNQTSMYLCASSSNSGVTDTQYFGPGTRLTVL.

V gene TRBV7-2 combines with J gene TRBJ2-3, with 8 nucleotides matching TRBD2. The CDR3 is 17 amino acids. With V trimmed by 0 bases and J by 1 base, 6 bases remained unmatched. CDR1 and CDR2 (germline): SGHTA, FQGNSA. In DNA, the CDR3 is TGTGCCAGCAGCTTAGCCGTTACTAGCGGACGCACAGATACGCAGTATTTT. Its translation is CASSLAVTSGRTDTQYF.

This sequence joins TRBV10-1 and TRBJ2-7, with D possibly TRBD1 on 6 matching bases. V was trimmed by 6 bases and J by 1 base, leaving 10 bases between them. CDR3 length equals 13 residues. Germline assignment: CDR1 WNHNN and CDR2 SYGVQD (reference sequence). CDR3: CASRATGSYEQYF. CDR3 bases: TGCGCCAGCAGGGCTACAGGGTCCTACGAGCAGTACTTC.

This clone appeared a single time. The chain carries TRBV9 and TRBJ2-7; tentatively, D is TRBD1 (5 bases). The CDR3 has 14 residues. Per the germline V gene, CDR1 is SGDLS and CDR2 is YYNGEE. Between the trimmed V and J ends, which lost 1 base and 2 bases, there was a span of 10 bases. CDR3 sequence (DNA): TGTGCCAGCAGCGTATCGGACACTCCCTACGAGCAGTACTTC. This gives the protein CASSVSDTPYEQYF. The entire variable domain, with the rest obtained from reference TRBV9 and TRBJ2-7, is as follows: DSGVTQTPKHLITATGQRVTLRCSPRSGDLSVYWYQQSLDQGLQFLIQYYNGEERAKGNILERFSAQQFPDLHSELNLSSLELGDSALYFCASSVSDTPYEQYFGPGTRLTVT.

J is TRBJ2-1 and V is TRBV6-5, with 9 bases fitting TRBD2. Germline loops: CDR1 MNHEY, CDR2 SVGAGI. The CDR3 has 14 amino acids. The V segment lost 5 bases and the J segment 6 bases; nucleotides outside the gene matches: 5. The CDR3: CASSLSGGLNEQFF. For the CDR3, the DNA is TGTGCCAGCAGTCTAAGCGGGGGGCTCAATGAGCAGTTCTTC.